The clone carrying this T cell receptor (beta chain) appeared a few times. No antigen is known for it. This sample is part of a study of beta chain features in type 1 diabetes. The study's findings and limits: Cells carrying high TCR expression could end up over-represented when cDNA is sequenced. In comparison with healthy donors, patients had naive, central memory and Treg TCRB repertoires that appeared more similar. Within each of all four CD4+ subsets, Type 1 diabetes patients had TCRB CDR3s that were moderately but significantly shorter.

The isolated RNA, all of it, was reverse transcribed, so expressed TCRB transcripts were what got sequenced. Method: immunoSEQ multiplex PCR; TCRdb's copy keeps in-frame clones and lacks some. The sample holds hundreds of thousands of clones, around 13% seen once. Trimming at V came to 5 bases and at J to 5 bases, leaving 5 bases not matched to a gene. CDR3 length equals 13 residues. Germline V gives CDR1 SGHAT, CDR2 FQNNGV. V is TRBV11-2 and J is TRBJ2-5, with TRBD1 matching 7 bases. Sequenced sample: central memory CD4+ T cells from blood. This receptor was taken from a man aged 25 to 40 in good health. CDR3 in amino acids: CASSQQGTETQYF. In nucleotides, the CDR3 is TGTGCCAGCAGCCAACAGGGGACGGAGACCCAGTACTTC.